This record looks at one T cell receptor beta chain sequence and its context. Per germline, CDR1 MDHEN and CDR2 SYDVKM. Trimming took off 5 bases at V and 2 bases at J, with 5 bases between the two ends. CDR3 length equals 12 residues. The sort gate was single viable CD3+CD4+CD8-CD45RO+ cells for memory CD4+ T cells. This sample was included in a study of memory CD4+ T cells and cytomegalovirus serostatus. The repertoire was sequenced with immunoSEQ multiplex PCR; TCRdb's copy has only in-frame clones and lacks some. The top ten clones hold roughly 2.7% of a sample with approximately 50,000 clones, around 79% of them seen once.

V usage is TRBV28 and J usage is TRBJ2-3, with D uncertain. The source is an adult in good health and CMV-seropositive. The sample comprised memory CD4+ T cells from blood. The CDR3 loop is CASSPHTDTQYF. CDR3 in DNA: TGTGCCAGCAGTCCACACACAGATACGCAGTATTTT.